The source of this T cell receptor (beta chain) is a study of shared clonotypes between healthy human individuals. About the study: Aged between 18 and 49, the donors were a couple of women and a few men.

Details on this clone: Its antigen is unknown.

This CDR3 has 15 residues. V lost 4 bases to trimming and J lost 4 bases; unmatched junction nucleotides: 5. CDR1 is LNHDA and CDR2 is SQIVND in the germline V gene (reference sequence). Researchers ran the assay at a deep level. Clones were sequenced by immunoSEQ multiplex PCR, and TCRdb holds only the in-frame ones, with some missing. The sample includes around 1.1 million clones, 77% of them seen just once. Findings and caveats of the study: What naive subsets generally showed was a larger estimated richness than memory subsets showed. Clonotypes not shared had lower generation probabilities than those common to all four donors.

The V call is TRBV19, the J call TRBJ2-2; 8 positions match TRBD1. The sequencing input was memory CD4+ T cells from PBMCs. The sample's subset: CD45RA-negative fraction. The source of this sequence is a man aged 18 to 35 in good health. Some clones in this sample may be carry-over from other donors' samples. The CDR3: CASSNGQGGTGELFF. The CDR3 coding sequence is TGTGCCAGTAGTAACGGACAGGGCGGCACCGGGGAGCTGTTTTTT.